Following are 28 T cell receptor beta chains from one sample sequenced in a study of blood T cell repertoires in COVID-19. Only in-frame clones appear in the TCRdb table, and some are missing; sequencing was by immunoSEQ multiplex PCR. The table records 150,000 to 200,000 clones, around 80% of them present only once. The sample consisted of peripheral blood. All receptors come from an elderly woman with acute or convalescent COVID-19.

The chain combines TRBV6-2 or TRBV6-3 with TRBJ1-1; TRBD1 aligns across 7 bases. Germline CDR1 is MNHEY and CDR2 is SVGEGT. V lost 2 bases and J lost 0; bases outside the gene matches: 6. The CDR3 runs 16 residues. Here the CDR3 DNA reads TGTGCCAGCAGTTACGTCCAGGGGGGTGTGAACACTGAAGCTTTCTTT. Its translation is CASSYVQGGVNTEAFF.

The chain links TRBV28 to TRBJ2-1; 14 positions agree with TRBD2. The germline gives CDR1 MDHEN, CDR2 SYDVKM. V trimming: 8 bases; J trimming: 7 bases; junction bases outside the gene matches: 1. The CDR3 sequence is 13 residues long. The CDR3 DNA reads TGTGCCAGCGGGACTAGCGGGAGTAATGAGCAGTTCTTC. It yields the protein CASGTSGSNEQFF.

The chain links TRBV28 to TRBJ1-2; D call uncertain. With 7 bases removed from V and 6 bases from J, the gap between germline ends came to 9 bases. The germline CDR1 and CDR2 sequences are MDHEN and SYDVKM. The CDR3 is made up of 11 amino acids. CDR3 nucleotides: TGTGCCAGCAAGAACATTGATGGCTACACCTTC. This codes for CASKNIDGYTF.

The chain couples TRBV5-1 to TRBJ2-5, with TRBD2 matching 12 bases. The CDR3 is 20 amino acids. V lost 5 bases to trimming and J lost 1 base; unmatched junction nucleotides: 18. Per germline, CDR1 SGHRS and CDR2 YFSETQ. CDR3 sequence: CASRPTPGLAGSKSQETQYF. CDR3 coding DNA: TGCGCCAGCAGACCTACGCCGGGACTAGCGGGTAGCAAGTCCCAAGAGACCCAGTACTTC.

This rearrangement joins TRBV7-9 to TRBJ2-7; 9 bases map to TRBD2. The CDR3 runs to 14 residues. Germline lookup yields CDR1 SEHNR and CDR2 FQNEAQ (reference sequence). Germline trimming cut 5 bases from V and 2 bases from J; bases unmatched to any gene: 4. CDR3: CASSPLAGTYEQYF. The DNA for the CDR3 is TGTGCCAGCAGCCCACTAGCGGGCACCTACGAGCAGTACTTC.

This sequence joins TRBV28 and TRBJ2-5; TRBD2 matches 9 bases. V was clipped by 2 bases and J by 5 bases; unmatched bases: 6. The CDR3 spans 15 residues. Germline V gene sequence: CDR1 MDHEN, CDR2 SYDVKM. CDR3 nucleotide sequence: TGTGCCAGCAGTTTACTGGGCGCGGGAGGGGAGACCCAGTACTTC. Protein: CASSLLGAGGETQYF.

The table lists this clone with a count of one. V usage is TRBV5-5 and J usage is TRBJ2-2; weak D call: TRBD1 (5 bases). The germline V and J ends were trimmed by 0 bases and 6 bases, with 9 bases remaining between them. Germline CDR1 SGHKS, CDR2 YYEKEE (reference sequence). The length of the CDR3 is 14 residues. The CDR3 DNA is TGTGCCAGCAGCTTGGAGGGGTTTGCCGGGGAGCTGTTTTTT. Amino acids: CASSLEGFAGELFF.

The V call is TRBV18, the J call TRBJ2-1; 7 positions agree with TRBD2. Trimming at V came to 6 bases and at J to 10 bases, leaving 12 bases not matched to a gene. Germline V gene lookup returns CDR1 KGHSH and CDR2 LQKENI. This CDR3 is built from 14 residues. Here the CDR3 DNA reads TGTGCCAGCTCGGGGGGAGGGCCGATTCGCGAGCAGTTCTTC. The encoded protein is CASSGGGPIREQFF.

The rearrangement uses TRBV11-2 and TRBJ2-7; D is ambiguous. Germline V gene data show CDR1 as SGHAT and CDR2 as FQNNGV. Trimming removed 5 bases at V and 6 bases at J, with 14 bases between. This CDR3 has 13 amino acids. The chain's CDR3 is CASSPGQQSEQYF. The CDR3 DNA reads TGTGCCAGCAGCCCGGGTCAACAAAGCGAGCAGTACTTC.

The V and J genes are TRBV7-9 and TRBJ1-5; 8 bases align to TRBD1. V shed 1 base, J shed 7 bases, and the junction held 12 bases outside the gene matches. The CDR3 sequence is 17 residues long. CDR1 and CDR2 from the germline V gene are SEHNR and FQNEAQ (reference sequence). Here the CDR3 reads CASSLGTGMGVGQPQHF. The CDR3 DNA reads TGTGCCAGCAGCTTAGGGACAGGGATGGGGGTAGGGCAGCCCCAGCATTTT.

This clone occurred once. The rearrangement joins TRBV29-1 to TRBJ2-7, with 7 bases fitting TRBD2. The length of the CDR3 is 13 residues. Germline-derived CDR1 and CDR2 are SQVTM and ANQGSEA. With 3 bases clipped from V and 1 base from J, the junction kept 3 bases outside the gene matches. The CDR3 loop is CSVESGRSYEQYF. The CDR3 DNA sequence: TGCAGCGTTGAGTCCGGGAGGTCCTACGAGCAGTACTTC.

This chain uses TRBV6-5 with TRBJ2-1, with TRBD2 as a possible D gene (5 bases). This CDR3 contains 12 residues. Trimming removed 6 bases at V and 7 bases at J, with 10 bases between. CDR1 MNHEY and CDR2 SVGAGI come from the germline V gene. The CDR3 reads CASSSSGNEQFF. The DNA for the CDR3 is TGTGCCAGCAGCTCCTCGGGGAATGAGCAGTTCTTC.

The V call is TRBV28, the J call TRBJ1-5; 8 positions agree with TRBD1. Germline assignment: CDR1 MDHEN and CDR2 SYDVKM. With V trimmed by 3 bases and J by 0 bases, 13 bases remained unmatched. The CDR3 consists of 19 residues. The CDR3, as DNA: TGTGCCAGCAGTTTTGGCGGACAGGGAATTGGGTATAGCAATCAGCCCCAGCATTTT. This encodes CASSFGGQGIGYSNQPQHF. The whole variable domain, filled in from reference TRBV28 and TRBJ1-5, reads DVKVTQSSRYLVKRTGEKVFLECVQDMDHENMFWYRQDPGLGLRLIYFSYDVKMKEKGDIPEGYSVSREKKERFSLILESASTNQTSMYLCASSFGGQGIGYSNQPQHFGDGTRLSIL.

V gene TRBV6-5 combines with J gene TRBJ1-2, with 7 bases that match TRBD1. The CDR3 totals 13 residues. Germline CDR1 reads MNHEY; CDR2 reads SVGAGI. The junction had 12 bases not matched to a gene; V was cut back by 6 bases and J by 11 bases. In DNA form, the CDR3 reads TGTGCCAGCAGACCTGGACAGGAAACCCTTTACACCTTC. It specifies CASRPGQETLYTF.

The CDR3 loop is CASRLETGRTEAFF. CDR3 sequence (DNA): TGTGCCAGCCGCTTAGAGACAGGGAGAACTGAAGCTTTCTTT. The chain has TRBV19 and TRBJ1-1; 7 bases are a match to TRBD1. Looked up from germline, CDR1 is LNHDA and CDR2 is SQIVND (reference sequence). V shed 9 bases, J shed 5 bases, and the junction held 12 bases outside the gene matches. The CDR3 extends over 14 amino acids.

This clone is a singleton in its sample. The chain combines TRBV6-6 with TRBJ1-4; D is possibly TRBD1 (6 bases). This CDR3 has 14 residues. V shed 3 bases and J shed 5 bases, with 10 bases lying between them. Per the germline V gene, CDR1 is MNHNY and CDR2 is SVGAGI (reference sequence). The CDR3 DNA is TGTGCCAGCAGTTATCGGACAGAGAATGAAAAACTGTTTTTT. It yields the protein CASSYRTENEKLFF.

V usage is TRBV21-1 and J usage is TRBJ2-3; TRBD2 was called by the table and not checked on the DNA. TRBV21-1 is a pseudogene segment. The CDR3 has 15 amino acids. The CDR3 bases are TGTGCCAGCAGCAAAGAGGAGCAGTACACAGATACGCAGTATTTT. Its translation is CASSKEEQYTDTQYF.

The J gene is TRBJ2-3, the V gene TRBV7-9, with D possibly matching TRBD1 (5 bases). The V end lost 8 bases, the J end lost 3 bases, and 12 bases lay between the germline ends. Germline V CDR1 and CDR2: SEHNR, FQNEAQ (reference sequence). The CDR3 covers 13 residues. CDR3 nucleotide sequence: TGTGCCAGCCCTCTTGGGGCGACAGATACGCAGTATTTT. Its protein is CASPLGATDTQYF. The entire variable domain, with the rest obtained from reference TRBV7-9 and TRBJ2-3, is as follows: DTGVSQNPRHKITKRGQNVTFRCDPISEHNRLYWYRQTLGQGPEFLTYFQNEAQLEKSRLLSDRFSAERPKGSFSTLEIQRTEQGDSAMYLCASPLGATDTQYFGPGTRLTVL.

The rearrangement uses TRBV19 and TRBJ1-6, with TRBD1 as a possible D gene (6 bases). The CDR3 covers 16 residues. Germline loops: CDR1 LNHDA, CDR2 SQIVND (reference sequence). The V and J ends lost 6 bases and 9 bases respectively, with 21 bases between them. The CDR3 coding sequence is TGTGCCAGTAGCCTTAGGCAGGGGCGTTTTGGTTCACCCCTCCACTTT. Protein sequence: CASSLRQGRFGSPLHF.

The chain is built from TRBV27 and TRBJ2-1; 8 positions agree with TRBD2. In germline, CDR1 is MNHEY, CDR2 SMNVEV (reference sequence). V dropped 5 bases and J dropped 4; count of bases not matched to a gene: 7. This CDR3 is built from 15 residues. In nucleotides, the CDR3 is TGTGCCAGCAGTCTTCGGGGGGGGGCGTACAATGAGCAGTTCTTC. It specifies CASSLRGGAYNEQFF.

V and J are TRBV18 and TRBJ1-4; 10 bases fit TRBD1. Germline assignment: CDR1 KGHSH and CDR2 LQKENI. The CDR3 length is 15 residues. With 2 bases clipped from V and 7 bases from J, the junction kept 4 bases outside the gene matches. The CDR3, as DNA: TGTGCCAGCTCACCATCGGGACAGGGGATTGAAAAACTGTTTTTT. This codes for CASSPSGQGIEKLFF.

CDR3 sequence reads: CASSSGDLYEQYF. The CDR3 DNA reads as TGTGCCAGCAGCTCAGGGGATCTCTACGAGCAGTACTTC. The chain has TRBV7-8 and TRBJ2-7, with D perhaps matching TRBD1 (6 bases). The V end was cut by 4 bases, the J end by 3 bases, with 10 bases between. The CDR3 spans 13 residues. Germline V gene lookup returns CDR1 SGHVS and CDR2 FQNEAQ.

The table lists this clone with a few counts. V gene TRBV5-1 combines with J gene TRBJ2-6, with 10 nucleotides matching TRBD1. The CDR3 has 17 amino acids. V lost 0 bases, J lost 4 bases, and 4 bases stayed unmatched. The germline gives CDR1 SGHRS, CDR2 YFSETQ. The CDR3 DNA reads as TGCGCCAGCAGCTTGGAGGGACAGGGGTCCGGGGCCAACGTCCTGACTTTC. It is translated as CASSLEGQGSGANVLTF.

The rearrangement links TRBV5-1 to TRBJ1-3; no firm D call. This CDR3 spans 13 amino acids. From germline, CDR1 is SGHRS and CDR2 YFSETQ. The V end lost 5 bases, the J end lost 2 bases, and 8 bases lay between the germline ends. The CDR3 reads CASREDPGNTIYF. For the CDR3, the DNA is TGCGCCAGCAGGGAGGATCCTGGAAACACCATATATTTT.

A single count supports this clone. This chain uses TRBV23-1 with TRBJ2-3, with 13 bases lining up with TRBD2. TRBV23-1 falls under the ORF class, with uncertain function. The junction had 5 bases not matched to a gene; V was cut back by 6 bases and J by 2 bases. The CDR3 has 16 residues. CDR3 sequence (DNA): TGCGCCAGCAGCCGACTAGCGGGGGGACCCACAGATACGCAGTATTTT. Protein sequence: CASSRLAGGPTDTQYF.

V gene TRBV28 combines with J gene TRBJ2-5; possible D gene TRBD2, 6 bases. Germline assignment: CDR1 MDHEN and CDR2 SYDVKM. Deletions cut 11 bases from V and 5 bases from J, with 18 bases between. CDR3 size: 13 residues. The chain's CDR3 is CAGGRRHSETQYF. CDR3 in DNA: TGTGCCGGGGGGAGGAGGCACAGTGAGACCCAGTACTTC.

CDR3 protein: CASSQGQVSTDTQYF. The CDR3 DNA reads as TGTGCCAGCAGCCAGGGACAGGTTAGCACAGATACGCAGTATTTT. V and J are TRBV6-5 and TRBJ2-3, with 8 bases that match TRBD1. The CDR3 runs 15 residues. The V and J ends lost 6 bases and 0 bases, in that order; junction bases with no gene match: 5. The germline CDR1 and CDR2 sequences are MNHEY and SVGAGI.

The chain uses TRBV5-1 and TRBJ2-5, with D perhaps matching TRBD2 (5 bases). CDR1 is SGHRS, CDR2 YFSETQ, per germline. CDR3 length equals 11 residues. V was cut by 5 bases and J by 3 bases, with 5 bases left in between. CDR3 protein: CASRGEETQYF. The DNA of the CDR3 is TGCGCCAGCAGGGGAGAAGAGACCCAGTACTTC.